This T cell receptor beta chain originates from a study of low-dose radiotherapy and immunotherapy resistance in tumors. In the study overall: Daily intake of oral aspirin 300 mg by patients lasted four cycles and began on cycle 1 day 1.

Germline lookup yields CDR1 SNHLY and CDR2 FYNNEI. There are 14 residues in the CDR3. V was clipped by 11 bases and J by 0 bases, with 16 bases between them. Priming of first-strand cDNA relied on TRAV- and TRBV-specific primers (covering alpha and beta chains). With a V-primer adapter and a constant-region primer, TCRs were amplified for 20 to 25 PCR cycles. The mRNA which had been isolated was amplified by in vitro transcription. MiXCR, applied by TCRdb to the reads, yields one record per CDR3 protein. Here the sample spans fewer than 110,000 distinct CDR3 sequences, less than 25% being singletons. Noted time point: after trial treatment. Regarding treatment: LDRT plus nivolumab, ipilimumab, low-dose cyclophosphamide and aspirin (RACIN trial). Donors were treated with nivolumab, ipilimumab, aspirin, and low-dose cyclophosphamide and radiotherapy. Tumors of eligible patients were advanced, solid and lacking tumor-infiltrating lymphocytes.

This clonotype was seen many times. Sequenced here: PBMCs, sampled after low-dose radiotherapy plus immunotherapy. V is TRBV2 and J is TRBJ2-5, with D possibly called TRBD1 or TRBD2 (5 bases each). The receptor's source is a male donor with prostate cancer. The DNA of the CDR3 is TGTGCCGGGGGAAGGGTCTTGCACCAAGAGACCCAGTACTTC. Amino acid sequence: CAGGRVLHQETQYF.